This T cell receptor beta chain stems from a study of identical twins. Study-wide results and caveats: Sequences that were beta out-of-frame showed weaker excess twin sharing.

Healthy Caucasian individuals made up all the donors. In this sample, this clonotype turned up a few times. As yet, its antigen is unknown. Template switching created a universal primer site, and the cDNA included unique molecular identifiers. TCRdb called the 5' RACE reads again in MiXCR, with one record for every CDR3 protein. This table holds about 200,000 distinct CDR3 sequences, approximately 9% found once. This receptor was obtained from a woman aged 18-30 years in good health. The sample consisted of memory (CD45RO+) T cells sorted from blood.

CDR3 nucleotides: TGTGCCAGCAGCCAGGACCCCCTAGGAGGATCCTACAATGAGCAGTTCTTC. It specifies CASSQDPLGGSYNEQFF. The chain joins TRBV14 to TRBJ2-1; a possible D gene is TRBD2 (5 bases). V shed 3 bases and J shed 1 base, with 16 bases lying between them. In germline, CDR1 is SGHDN, CDR2 FVKESK. The CDR3 loop spans 17 amino acids.